The 30 T cell receptor beta chains listed next were all sequenced from one sample in a study of lung T cells in sarcoidosis with Löfgren's syndrome. TCRdb processed the reads anew with MiXCR; each CDR3 protein has one entry. The table has around 60,000 distinct CDR3 sequences, 21% seen once; the top ten hold about 2.3%. The sequencing sample was made of CD4+ T cells from PBMCs. The receptors were sampled from a human donor with sarcoidosis (Löfgren's syndrome or another form), or a control subject (not recorded which).

The rearrangement links TRBV20-1 to TRBJ2-7, with a weak D call TRBD2 (6 bases). The CDR3 consists of 15 residues. Trimming pared 1 base from V and 2 bases from J, leaving 15 bases between. Germline lookup yields CDR1 DFQATT and CDR2 SNEGSKA (reference sequence). The DNA of the CDR3 is TGCAGTGCTAGAGCGAGTAGCGGAGCGCCCTACGAGCAGTACTTC. It yields the protein CSARASSGAPYEQYF.

A remark on this clonotype: Since a much larger clone is just one base distant, this may be a read error. V gene TRBV10-1 combines with J gene TRBJ1-2; 9 bases match TRBD1. Germline trimming cut 6 bases from V and 3 bases from J; bases unmatched to any gene: 8. Germline V CDR1 and CDR2: WNHNN, SYGVQD (reference sequence). This CDR3 comprises 15 residues. The CDR3 coding sequence is TGCGCCAGCAGCCCGGGTGGGACAGGGTACTATGGCTACACCTTC. Translation gives CASSPGGTGYYGYTF.

The chain carries TRBV19 and TRBJ2-5; 10 bases fit TRBD2. The V gene's germline CDR1 is LNHDA and CDR2 SQIVND (reference sequence). The junction had 9 bases not matched to a gene; V was cut back by 6 bases and J by 5 bases. The CDR3 has 15 residues. The CDR3: CASRDIRGLAETQYF. The CDR3 DNA sequence: TGTGCCAGTAGGGACATCCGGGGACTAGCGGAGACCCAGTACTTC.

This clonotype was counted at least ten times. The V and J genes are TRBV28 and TRBJ1-1, with 7 bases fitting TRBD1. Trimming at V came to 2 bases and at J to 1 base, leaving 1 base not matched to a gene. The CDR3 length is 14 residues. CDR1 is MDHEN, CDR2 SYDVKM, per germline. CDR3 DNA sequence: TGTGCCAGCAGTTTAAGGACAGGGAACACTGAAGCTTTCTTT. Residues: CASSLRTGNTEAFF.

This clonotype was detected a few times. The J gene is TRBJ2-3, the V gene TRBV24-1, with D tentatively TRBD1 (5 bases). With 2 bases removed from V and 1 base from J, the gap between germline ends came to 12 bases. In germline, CDR1 is KGHDR, CDR2 SFDVKD. This CDR3 is 16 amino acids long. The CDR3 sequence: CATSDSAGSRTDTQYF. DNA of the CDR3: TGTGCCACCAGTGATTCGGCAGGGTCCCGCACAGATACGCAGTATTTT.

In the case of this clonotype: The CDR3 end shows no conserved phenylalanine or tryptophan, and so a read error is likely. This chain connects TRBV28 to TRBJ2-7; TRBD2 agrees at 8 bases. From germline, CDR1 is MDHEN and CDR2 SYDVKM. J was trimmed by 0 bases and V by 5 bases; bases with no gene match: 9. There are 16 residues in the CDR3. The CDR3 nucleotides read TGTGCCAGCAGTACCCCCCGAGCGGGAGACTCCTACGAGCAGTACCTC. Protein: CASSTPRAGDSYEQYL.

As concerns this clonotype: Since no conserved phenylalanine or tryptophan closes the CDR3, a read error is the likely cause. The CDR3 DNA reads as TGCAGTGCTAGAGAACGAGCGGAGCGCACAGATACGCAGTATATT. It translates to CSARERAERTDTQYI. V usage is TRBV20-1 and J usage is TRBJ2-3, with D possibly matching TRBD2 (5 bases). The CDR3 has 15 amino acids. Germline V gives CDR1 DFQATT, CDR2 SNEGSKA (reference sequence). The V end was cut by 0 bases, the J end by 1 base, with 11 bases between.

A word on this clonotype: A much larger clone lies a single base off, so this may be a read error. The rearrangement uses TRBV28 and TRBJ2-7, with D possibly being TRBD1 (6 bases). Germline V gene lookup returns CDR1 MDHEN and CDR2 SYDVKM. The length of the CDR3 is 16 residues. V gave up 6 bases and J gave up 6 bases, with 24 bases separating them. CDR3 bases: TGTGCCAGCAGCCCTACAGGGATTGGGTGCCTCCGCGAGCAGTACGTC. It codes for CASSPTGIGCLREQYV.

This clonotype was seen only a few times. V and J are TRBV6-4 and TRBJ1-2; D not resolved. From germline, CDR1 is MRHNA and CDR2 SNTAGT. V was clipped by 2 bases and J by 5 bases, with 15 bases between them. The CDR3 totals 15 residues. CDR3: CASSDPTLGQYGYTF. The CDR3 DNA follows: TGTGCCAGCAGTGACCCTACTTTGGGTCAATATGGCTACACCTTC.

The table lists this clonotype with many counts. The CDR3 is CASSQDHTGLSTEAFF. The CDR3 bases are TGCGCCAGCAGCCAAGATCATACGGGATTGAGTACTGAAGCTTTCTTT. V usage is TRBV4-1 and J usage is TRBJ1-1, with D unresolved. The germline CDR1 and CDR2 sequences are MGHRA and YSYEKL. The ends were cut back, 0 bases at V and 5 bases at J, with 16 bases in the middle. The length of the CDR3 is 16 residues.

At least ten counts were recorded for this clonotype. The gene calls are TRBV6-1 and TRBJ1-1, with a tentative D call TRBD1 (6 bases). The CDR3 runs to 15 residues. V shed 5 bases and J shed 1 base, with 14 bases lying between them. Germline V gene sequence: CDR1 MNHNS, CDR2 SASEGT. In nucleotides, the CDR3 is TGTGCCAGCAGTAAGGACAGTCTCCCGAACACTGAAGCTTTCTTT. It translates to CASSKDSLPNTEAFF.

This clonotype was seen at least ten times. The CDR3 protein is CASSLDGPGNTIYF. DNA of the CDR3: TGTGCCAGCAGCTTGGACGGGCCTGGAAACACCATATATTTT. The chain employs TRBV5-4 and TRBJ1-3; D is unclear. Germline V lookup: CDR1 SGHNT, CDR2 YYREEE (reference sequence). This CDR3 region has 14 residues. V was shortened by 0 bases and J by 2 bases, with 6 bases between the two germline ends.

This clonotype was seen just once. A read error may explain this, as a much larger clone is one base away. The chain links TRBV20-1 to TRBJ2-5, with D perhaps TRBD2 (7 bases). CDR1 is DFQATT, CDR2 SNEGSKA, per germline (reference sequence). The V and J ends lost 5 bases and 4 bases respectively, with 26 bases between them. The CDR3 has 17 amino acids. The CDR3: CSASSPSGTGGRETQYF. In nucleotides, the CDR3 is TGCAGTGCTTCATCACCTTCCGGGACCGGGGGGCGAGAGACCCAGTACTTC.

This clonotype was counted many times. In DNA form, the CDR3 reads TGTGCCAGCAGCTTTCAACACAACACTGAAGCTTTCTTT. This codes for CASSFQHNTEAFF. The gene calls are TRBV4-2 and TRBJ1-1; D uncertain. The CDR3 consists of 13 residues. V lost 5 bases to trimming and J lost 2 bases, with 9 bases between them. Germline V gene data show CDR1 as LGHNA and CDR2 as YNFKEQ.

The V call is TRBV7-6, the J call TRBJ2-3; maybe TRBD2 (5 bases). CDR3 size: 15 residues. Germline loops: CDR1 SGHVS, CDR2 FNYEAQ. Deletions cut 4 bases from V and 1 base from J, with 12 bases between. CDR3 in amino acids: CASSSRDKCTDTQYF. CDR3 nucleotides: TGTGCCAGCAGCTCCCGGGATAAGTGCACAGATACGCAGTATTTT.

This clonotype was detected only a few times. V is TRBV28 and J is TRBJ1-5; no clear D. V was shortened by 3 bases and J by 6 bases, with 18 bases between the two germline ends. This CDR3 spans 16 amino acids. Germline loops: CDR1 MDHEN, CDR2 SYDVKM. The CDR3 nucleotides are TGTGCCAGCAGTTTTAGCGGCAGAGAATATGGTCAGCCCCAGCATTTT. Amino acid sequence: CASSFSGREYGQPQHF.

The chain uses TRBV29-1 and TRBJ2-3, with D unresolved. Germline assignment: CDR1 SQVTM and CDR2 ANQGSEA. This CDR3 is built from 13 residues. The germline V and J ends were trimmed by 3 bases and 0 bases, with 7 bases remaining between them. The CDR3 reads CSVDPTSTDTQYF. In DNA, the CDR3 is TGCAGCGTTGACCCCACGAGCACAGATACGCAGTATTTT.

This CDR3 is CSVVPGSYEQYF. The DNA of the CDR3 is TGCAGCGTTGTTCCGGGATCCTACGAGCAGTACTTC. This chain connects TRBV29-1 to TRBJ2-7; possibly TRBD2 for D (5 bases). CDR3 length equals 12 residues. Between the trimmed V and J ends, which lost 4 bases and 1 base, there was a span of 8 bases. Per germline, CDR1 SQVTM and CDR2 ANQGSEA.

The J gene is TRBJ1-5, the V gene TRBV30, with 7 bases aligning to TRBD1. Germline assignment: CDR1 GTSNPN and CDR2 SVGIG (reference sequence). The CDR3 runs to 15 residues. V shed 2 bases and J 4 bases; nucleotides not matched to a gene: 8. CDR3 nucleotides: TGTGCCTGGAGTTGGGGCACAGGGGTGAATCAGCCCCAGCATTTT. Protein sequence: CAWSWGTGVNQPQHF.

This clonotype was counted ten times or more. This rearrangement joins TRBV12-3 or TRBV12-4 to TRBJ2-7; D unresolved. The CDR3 spans 15 residues. Trimming took 7 bases from V and 3 from J, leaving 19 bases between them. Here the CDR3 DNA reads TGTGCCAGCATCCTTAATTTTCGCGGCAGCTACGAGCAGTACTTC. This codes for CASILNFRGSYEQYF.

This clonotype was counted a few times. This chain uses TRBV7-2 with TRBJ2-7; TRBD1 agrees at 8 bases. CDR1 and CDR2 (germline): SGHTA, FQGNSA. Trimming cost V 5 bases and J 2 bases; bases outside gene matches: 8. The CDR3 sequence is 15 residues long. CDR3 sequence: CASSPDRGQPYEQYF. The CDR3 DNA is TGTGCCAGCAGCCCCGACAGGGGCCAACCCTACGAGCAGTACTTC.

This clonotype has ten or more counts. The chain joins TRBV5-1 to TRBJ2-1, with D uncertain. Deletions cut 0 bases from V and 1 base from J, with 5 bases between. This CDR3 has 14 amino acids. Germline V CDR1 and CDR2: SGHRS, YFSETQ. In DNA form, the CDR3 reads TGCGCCAGCAGCTTGGCCCAGTCCTACAATGAGCAGTTCTTC. It yields the protein CASSLAQSYNEQFF.

This clonotype was seen a few times. This chain uses TRBV12-5 with TRBJ2-7; the match to TRBD1 covers 7 bases. The V gene's germline CDR1 is LGHNT and CDR2 FRNRAP. V gave up 5 bases and J gave up 2 bases; unmatched junction bases: 3. This CDR3 has 13 amino acids. This CDR3 reads CASGRDRTYEQYF. The CDR3 nucleotides are TGTGCTAGTGGTCGGGACAGAACCTACGAGCAGTACTTC.

This clonotype was seen a handful of times. The rearrangement joins TRBV7-6 to TRBJ1-3; possibly TRBD1 for D (6 bases). This CDR3 region has 14 residues. The ends were cut back, 5 bases at V and 2 bases at J, with 10 bases in the middle. In germline, CDR1 is SGHVS, CDR2 FNYEAQ. The CDR3: CASSPNRAGNTIYF. The DNA for the CDR3 is TGTGCCAGCAGCCCTAACAGGGCTGGAAACACCATATATTTT.

The genes are TRBV9 and TRBJ2-1; possible D gene TRBD2, 5 bases. The V end lost 4 bases, the J end lost 10 bases, and 24 bases lay between the germline ends. CDR1 and CDR2 from the germline V gene are SGDLS and YYNGEE. The CDR3 is made up of 16 amino acids. CDR3: CASSPTVASSLREQFF. As DNA, the CDR3 is TGTGCCAGCAGCCCCACCGTGGCTAGCTCCCTTCGCGAGCAGTTCTTC.

This clonotype was picked up many times. The chain uses TRBV27 and TRBJ2-1; no reliable D call. CDR1 and CDR2 from the germline V gene are MNHEY and SMNVEV (reference sequence). There are 14 residues in the CDR3. V was cut by 4 bases and J by 0 bases, with 7 bases left in between. The DNA for the CDR3 is TGTGCCAGCAGTTCCCAAAGCTCCTACAATGAGCAGTTCTTC. Translating gives CASSSQSSYNEQFF.

This clonotype has more than one count but fewer than ten. The J gene is TRBJ2-3, the V gene TRBV7-2; the D gene is possibly TRBD1 (5 bases). This CDR3 contains 15 residues. Trimming pared 5 bases from V and 1 base from J, leaving 13 bases between. Per germline, CDR1 SGHTA and CDR2 FQGNSA. The CDR3 DNA sequence: TGTGCCAGCAGCATCCTGGGGCTCGGCACAGATACGCAGTATTTT. This encodes CASSILGLGTDTQYF. The full variable domain, with the rest looked up from reference TRBV7-2 and TRBJ2-3, is GAGVSQSPSNKVTEKGKDVELRCDPISGHTALYWYRQSLGQGLEFLIYFQGNSAPDKSGLPSDRFSAERTGGSVSTLTIQRTQQEDSAVYLCASSILGLGTDTQYFGPGTRLTVL.

This clonotype was recorded at least ten times. The chain joins TRBV27 to TRBJ1-5; TRBD1 is a possible D gene (5 bases). V dropped 2 bases and J dropped 11 bases, with 16 bases sitting between them. CDR3 size: 14 residues. From germline, CDR1 is MNHEY and CDR2 SMNVEV (reference sequence). CDR3 sequence (DNA): TGTGCCAGCAGTTTAAGCAGGGCGGTTGGGGCCCAGCATTTT. Protein: CASSLSRAVGAQHF.

In this sample, this clonotype turned up many times. The rearrangement uses TRBV19 and TRBJ2-4, with D perhaps TRBD1 (5 bases). The germline V gene encodes CDR1 LNHDA and CDR2 SQIVND (reference sequence). This CDR3 region has 13 residues. The germline V and J ends were trimmed by 9 bases and 2 bases, with 11 bases remaining between them. CDR3 DNA: TGTGCCAGCATGACAGTTTCCAAAAACATTCAGTACTTC. This codes for CASMTVSKNIQYF.

This clonotype was counted ten times or more. The genes are TRBV7-8 and TRBJ2-3, with a tentative D call TRBD1 (5 bases). The CDR3 consists of 15 residues. Trimming pared 2 bases from V and 5 bases from J, leaving 14 bases between. CDR1 and CDR2 (germline): SGHVS, FQNEAQ. CDR3: CASSLRVIGEDTQYF. The CDR3 DNA follows: TGTGCCAGCAGCTTACGCGTGATAGGGGAAGATACGCAGTATTTT.